The source of this TCR beta chain is a study of cytomegalovirus exposure and HLA in healthy donors. Study conclusions and caveats: In an earlier analysis, in under 700 donors, most V segments appeared productive either ~90% or ~30% of the time.

With respect to this clone: Its antigen remains unknown.

Use of 60 Vbeta and 13 Jbeta primers characterized the PCR. TCRdb's copy holds only in-frame clones and misses some; the assay was immunoSEQ multiplex PCR. The sample carries approximately 90,000 clones, 76% recorded once. The CDR3 totals 13 residues. The V end was cut by 7 bases, the J end by 4 bases, with 13 bases between. Germline V gene data show CDR1 as MDHEN and CDR2 as SYDVKM. The TCR originated in a male donor in good health and CMV-seronegative. The sample was PBMCs. The rearrangement joins TRBV28 to TRBJ1-1; D is unresolved. CDR3 sequence: CASTGGHATEAFF. DNA of the CDR3: TGTGCCAGCACTGGAGGGCATGCCACTGAAGCTTTCTTT.